The clone carrying this T cell receptor (beta chain) turned up a few times. Its antigen is undetermined. TCRdb used MiXCR to reprocess the 5' RACE reads, holding one entry per CDR3 protein. The table records 85,000 to 100,000 distinct CDR3 sequences, about 8% of them present only once. The sample is drawn from a study of CD8 T cells in ankylosing spondylitis. Findings and caveats of the study: Within ankylosing spondylitis blood, a TCR beta motif made up of eight or nine highly homologous variants appeared to be characteristic.

The CDR3 has 16 residues. CDR1 and CDR2 from the germline V gene are SGHRS and YFSETQ. Trimming removed 0 bases from V and 0 bases from J, with 11 bases in between. The clonotype originates from a male donor with ankylosing spondylitis or in good health (not recorded which). The sample was blood, either unsorted or a sorted T cell fraction (not recorded which). The chain couples TRBV5-1 to TRBJ2-3; possibly TRBD2 for D (6 bases). The CDR3 sequence is CASSLDSGASTDTQYF. As DNA, the CDR3 is TGCGCCAGCAGCTTGGATAGCGGAGCTAGCACAGATACGCAGTATTTT.